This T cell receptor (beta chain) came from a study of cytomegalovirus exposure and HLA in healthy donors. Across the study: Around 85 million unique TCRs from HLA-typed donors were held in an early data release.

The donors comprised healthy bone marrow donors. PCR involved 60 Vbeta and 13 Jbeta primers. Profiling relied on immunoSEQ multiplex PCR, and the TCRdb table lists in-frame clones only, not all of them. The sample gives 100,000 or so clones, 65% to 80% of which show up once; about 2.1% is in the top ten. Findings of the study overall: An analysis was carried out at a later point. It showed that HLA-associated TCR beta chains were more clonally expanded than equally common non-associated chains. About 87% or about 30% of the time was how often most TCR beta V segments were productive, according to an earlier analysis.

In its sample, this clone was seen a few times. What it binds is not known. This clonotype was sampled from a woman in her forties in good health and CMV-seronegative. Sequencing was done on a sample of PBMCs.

CDR3 DNA sequence: TGTGCCAGCAGCTTACTCCGAGCGGGGACCCAGTACTTC. It is translated as CASSLLRAGTQYF. This chain joins TRBV7-2 and TRBJ2-5, with D possibly TRBD2 on 6 matching bases. Trimming took 2 bases from V and 7 from J, leaving 11 bases between them. The CDR3 consists of 13 residues. Germline CDR1 SGHTA, CDR2 FQGNSA.